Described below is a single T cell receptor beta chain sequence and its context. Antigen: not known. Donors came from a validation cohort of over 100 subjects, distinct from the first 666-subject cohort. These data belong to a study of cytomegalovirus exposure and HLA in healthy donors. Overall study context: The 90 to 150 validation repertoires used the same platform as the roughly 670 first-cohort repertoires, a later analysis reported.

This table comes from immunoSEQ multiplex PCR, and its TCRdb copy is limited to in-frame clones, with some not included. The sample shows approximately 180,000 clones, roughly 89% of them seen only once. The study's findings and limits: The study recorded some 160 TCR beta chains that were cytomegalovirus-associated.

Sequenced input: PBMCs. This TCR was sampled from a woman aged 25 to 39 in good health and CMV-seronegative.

CDR3 sequence: CASSLESNEQYF. The CDR3 DNA is TGTGCCAGCAGCTTAGAGAGTAACGAGCAGTACTTC. The chain carries TRBV7-9 and TRBJ2-7, with no clear D. Trimming removed 1 base at V and 5 bases at J, with 6 bases between. Germline CDR1 SEHNR, CDR2 FQNEAQ (reference sequence). The length of the CDR3 is 12 residues.